This T cell receptor (beta chain) was sequenced in a study of blood T cell repertoires in COVID-19. For the study at large: Sample material is recorded as cDNA or gDNA derived from T cells, B-cell-depleted T cells, or PBMCs.

Per the original methods: It was from reference gene primer amplification that nucleated cell counts were estimated. Some clones are missing from TCRdb's copy, which holds only in-frame ones; the method was immunoSEQ multiplex PCR. Clone size and the V and J calls come from that table; the DNA yielded D and trimming. The table includes more than 150,000 clones, 75% to 90% detected once. Germline CDR1 is SGHRS and CDR2 is YFSETQ. The CDR3 spans 15 residues. V trimming: 5 bases; J trimming: 5 bases; junction bases outside the gene matches: 9. The sequenced sample consisted of peripheral blood. The clonotype originates from a woman in her thirties or forties with acute or convalescent COVID-19. The chain carries TRBV5-1 and TRBJ2-1; 8 nucleotides align to TRBD2. The CDR3 DNA is TGCGCCAGCAGGGGAAGCGGGGGAGGCAACAATGAGCAGTTCTTC. Amino acids: CASRGSGGGNNEQFF.